Presented here are 17 T cell receptor beta chains from one specimen sequenced in a study of cytomegalovirus exposure and HLA in healthy donors. 13 Jbeta primers and 60 Vbeta primers were used for the PCR. Profiling relied on immunoSEQ multiplex PCR, and the TCRdb table lists in-frame clones only, not all of them. This sample has under 200,000 clones, with 81% found just once. Sequences were obtained from PBMCs. The receptors were sampled from a man aged 50-60 years in good health and CMV-seronegative.

The table lists this clone with a count of one. The chain links TRBV4-1 to TRBJ1-5, with TRBD1 matching over 10 bases. Trimming removed 0 bases from V and 6 bases from J; junction bases left unmatched: 5. The CDR3 totals 16 residues. Looked up from germline, CDR1 is MGHRA and CDR2 is YSYEKL. For the CDR3, the DNA is TGCGCCAGCAGCCAAGACGACAGGGGGCGTCTTCAGCCCCAGCATTTT. Translation gives CASSQDDRGRLQPQHF.

V and J are TRBV6-5 and TRBJ2-5, with 9 bases lining up with TRBD1. The J call is uncertain, as TRBJ2-7 better fits the DNA end. The CDR3 runs to 15 residues. Germline lookup yields CDR1 MNHEY and CDR2 SVGAGI. The CDR3, as DNA: TGTGCCAGCAGTTACACCTACAGGGGGCCGTACGAGCAGTACTTC. Amino acid sequence: CASSYTYRGPYEQYF.

This chain uses TRBV2 with TRBJ2-2; 10 nucleotides agree with TRBD1. This CDR3 has 16 residues. J gave up 4 bases and V 5 bases, and 7 bases lay outside the gene matches. CDR1 SNHLY and CDR2 FYNNEI come from the germline V gene. CDR3 DNA sequence: TGTGCCAGCAGTCTTGACAGGGGGCTTAGCACCGGGGAGCTGTTTTTT. Translating it yields CASSLDRGLSTGELFF.

V is TRBV30 and J is TRBJ1-2; perhaps TRBD1 as D (5 bases). Between the trimmed V and J ends, which lost 3 bases and 4 bases, there was a span of 18 bases. This CDR3 is built from 15 residues. Germline CDR1 GTSNPN, CDR2 SVGIG (reference sequence). The CDR3 sequence is CAWSLGAGRGYGYTF. The DNA of the CDR3 is TGTGCCTGGAGCTTAGGGGCAGGGAGGGGCTATGGCTACACCTTC.

On this clone itself: Different DNA sequences within this sample yield the same CDR3. This chain uses TRBV5-1 with TRBJ1-5, with D possibly TRBD1 on 5 matching bases. The germline gives CDR1 SGHRS, CDR2 YFSETQ. V was trimmed by 0 bases and J by 0 bases, leaving 7 bases between them. CDR3 size: 15 residues. This CDR3 is CASSLEGASNQPQHF. The CDR3 DNA follows: TGCGCCAGCAGCTTGGAAGGGGCTAGCAATCAGCCCCAGCATTTT.

J is TRBJ2-3 and V is TRBV27; 8 bases map to TRBD2. There are 15 residues in the CDR3. In germline, CDR1 is MNHEY, CDR2 SMNVEV (reference sequence). The junction had 5 bases not matched to a gene; V was cut back by 5 bases and J by 1 base. CDR3: CASSRRGARTDTQYF. The DNA for the CDR3 is TGTGCCAGCAGTAGGCGGGGGGCTCGCACAGATACGCAGTATTTT.

The V and J genes are TRBV27 and TRBJ2-2; 8 bases fit TRBD1. The germline CDR1 and CDR2 sequences are MNHEY and SMNVEV (reference sequence). The CDR3 has 13 residues. V lost 8 bases, J lost 5 bases, and 4 bases stayed unmatched. The CDR3, as DNA: TGTGCCAGCGCCAGGGACAGGACCGGGGAGCTGTTTTTT. Encoded protein: CASARDRTGELFF.

V is TRBV18 and J is TRBJ1-2; D remains ambiguous. V was cut by 0 bases and J by 1 base, with 6 bases left in between. The CDR3 is made up of 14 amino acids. Germline V gene lookup returns CDR1 KGHSH and CDR2 LQKENI. The CDR3 coding sequence is TGTGCCAGCTCACCACCTACATTTAACTATGGCTACACCTTC. Its translation: CASSPPTFNYGYTF.

The table lists this clone with a few counts. The chain has TRBV27 and TRBJ1-6; D uncertain. Germline-derived CDR1 and CDR2 are MNHEY and SMNVEV (reference sequence). V shed 3 bases and J shed 7 bases, with 10 bases lying between them. This CDR3 is 14 amino acids long. The CDR3 bases are TGTGCCAGCAGTTTTGAGAACTCAAATTCACCCCTCCACTTT. Translating it yields CASSFENSNSPLHF.

This chain links TRBV2 with TRBJ1-6, with TRBD1 identical over 8 bases. With V trimmed by 1 base and J by 9 bases, 2 bases remained unmatched. This CDR3 spans 14 amino acids. The germline gives CDR1 SNHLY, CDR2 FYNNEI. CDR3 bases: TGTGCCAGCAGTGAAGGACAGGGGCTTTCACCCCTCCACTTT. Translated, it gives CASSEGQGLSPLHF.

This chain joins TRBV25-1 and TRBJ1-2; a possible D gene is TRBD1 (5 bases). This CDR3 is 15 amino acids long. Germline V gene data show CDR1 as MGHDK and CDR2 as SYGVNS. V was cut by 0 bases and J by 5 bases, with 13 bases left in between. In nucleotides, the CDR3 is TGTGCCAGCAGTGAATACGATGGCGGGGGGTATGGCTACACCTTC. This translates into CASSEYDGGGYGYTF.

The rearrangement uses TRBV10-3 and TRBJ2-7, with 12 positions matching TRBD2. The V gene's germline CDR1 is ENHRY and CDR2 SYGVKD. The trim removed 8 bases at V and 5 bases at J, leaving 13 bases unmatched. CDR3 length: 16 residues. Here the CDR3 reads CAIGPTSGGAGDEQYF. CDR3 bases: TGTGCCATCGGCCCGACTAGCGGGGGTGCGGGAGACGAGCAGTACTTC.

Comment on this clone: An end of the junction does not agree with germline; a read error may underlie this. The V and J genes are TRBV7-9 and TRBJ1-1; D remains ambiguous. Germline V gives CDR1 SEHNR, CDR2 FQNEAQ (reference sequence). The CDR3 is 12 residues long. The CDR3 here is CSSSATGRRAFF. The CDR3 bases are TGTTCCAGCAGCGCAACCGGCCGGAGGGCTTTCTTT.

This chain uses TRBV30 with TRBJ2-7; D is uncertain. Per germline, CDR1 GTSNPN and CDR2 SVGIG (reference sequence). Trimming pared 0 bases from V and 6 bases from J, leaving 6 bases between. This CDR3 has 11 residues. CDR3 amino acids: CAWSVESEQYF. In DNA, the CDR3 is TGTGCCTGGAGTGTAGAGTCCGAGCAGTACTTC.

The CDR3 loop reads CASSAQGAGNSPLHF. The CDR3 DNA follows: TGTGCCAGCAGTGCACAGGGGGCTGGGAATTCACCCCTCCACTTT. This rearrangement joins TRBV25-1 to TRBJ1-6, with 9 bases aligning to TRBD1. V was pared by 4 bases and J by 7 bases, with 5 bases of the junction left unmatched. The CDR3 has 15 amino acids. The V gene's germline CDR1 is MGHDK and CDR2 SYGVNS.

The chain has TRBV2 and TRBJ2-1, with unresolved D. V was cut by 4 bases and J by 5 bases, with 18 bases left in between. Germline-derived CDR1 and CDR2 are SNHLY and FYNNEI. This CDR3 has 16 residues. This chain's CDR3 is CASSAEHPQANNEQFF. The CDR3 region has the DNA TGTGCCAGCAGTGCTGAACATCCCCAGGCTAACAATGAGCAGTTCTTC.

This clone was detected only once. V gene TRBV13 combines with J gene TRBJ2-3; TRBD2 matches 8 bases. V dropped 4 bases and J dropped 6; count of bases not matched to a gene: 6. Germline values: CDR1 PRHDT, CDR2 FYEKMQ (reference sequence). There are 14 residues in the CDR3. The CDR3 DNA reads TGTGCCAGCAGCTCCACAGCGGGAGTCGATACGCAGTATTTT. Amino acid sequence: CASSSTAGVDTQYF.